This entry lists 2 T cell receptor beta chains sequenced from one sample in a study of Graves' ophthalmopathy and Graves' hyperthyroidism. Scientists amplified the TCR beta CDR3 regions from RNA transcripts. RT-PCR was first run with HTBI primers, then multiplex PCR in a second round. TCRdb reprocessed the multiplex PCR reads via MiXCR and lists one record per CDR3 protein. Of about 1.2 million distinct CDR3 sequences in the sample, about two fifths were seen once. Sequencing input: peripheral blood or thyroid tissue (not recorded which). These receptors all come from an adult man with Graves' hyperthyroidism.

This chain joins TRBV15 and TRBJ1-5; 7 positions agree with TRBD1. This CDR3 is built from 15 residues. Germline V CDR1 and CDR2: LNHNV, YYDKDF (reference sequence). V shed 1 base, J shed 4 bases, and the junction held 4 bases outside the gene matches. In DNA, the CDR3 is TGTGCCACCAGCAGAGGCGGGACAGCTAATCAGCCCCAGCATTTT. Translated, it gives CATSRGGTANQPQHF.

This clonotype was found many times. This chain connects TRBV7-6 to TRBJ1-1, with D uncertain. CDR3 length: 14 residues. Germline V gene data show CDR1 as SGHVS and CDR2 as FNYEAQ. Trimming pared 5 bases from V and 2 bases from J, leaving 12 bases between. The CDR3 is CASSRVRHNTEAFF. For the CDR3, the DNA is TGTGCCAGCAGCCGGGTCCGGCATAACACTGAAGCTTTCTTT.